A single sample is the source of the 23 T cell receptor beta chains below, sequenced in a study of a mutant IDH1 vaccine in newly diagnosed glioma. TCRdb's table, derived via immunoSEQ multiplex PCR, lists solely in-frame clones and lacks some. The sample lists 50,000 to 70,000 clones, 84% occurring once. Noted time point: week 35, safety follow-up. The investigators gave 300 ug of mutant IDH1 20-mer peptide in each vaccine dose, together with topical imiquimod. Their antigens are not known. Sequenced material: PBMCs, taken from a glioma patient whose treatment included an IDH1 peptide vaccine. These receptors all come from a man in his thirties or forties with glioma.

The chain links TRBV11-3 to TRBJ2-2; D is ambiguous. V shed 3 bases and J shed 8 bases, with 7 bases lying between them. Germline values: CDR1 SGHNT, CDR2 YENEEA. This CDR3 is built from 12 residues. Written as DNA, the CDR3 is TGTGCCAGCAGCTTCAGCAGGGGGGAGCTGTTTTTT. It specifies CASSFSRGELFF.

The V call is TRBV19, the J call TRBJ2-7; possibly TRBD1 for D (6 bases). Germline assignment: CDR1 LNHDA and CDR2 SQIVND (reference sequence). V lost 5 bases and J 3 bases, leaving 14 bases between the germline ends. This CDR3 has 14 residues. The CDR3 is CASSLPGHNYEQYF. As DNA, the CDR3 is TGTGCCAGTAGTCTGCCGGGACACAACTACGAGCAGTACTTC. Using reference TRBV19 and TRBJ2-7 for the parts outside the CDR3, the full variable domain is DGGITQSPKYLFRKEGQNVTLSCEQNLNHDAMYWYRQDPGQGLRLIYYSQIVNDFQKGDIAEGYSVSREKKESFPLTVTSAQKNPTAFYLCASSLPGHNYEQYFGPGTRLTVT.

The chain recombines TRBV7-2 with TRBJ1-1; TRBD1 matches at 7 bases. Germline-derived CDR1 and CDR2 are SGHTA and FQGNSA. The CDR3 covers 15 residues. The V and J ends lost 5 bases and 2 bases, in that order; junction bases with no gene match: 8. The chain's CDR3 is CASSQGGTANTEAFF. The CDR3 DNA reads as TGTGCCAGCAGCCAAGGAGGGACAGCTAACACTGAAGCTTTCTTT.

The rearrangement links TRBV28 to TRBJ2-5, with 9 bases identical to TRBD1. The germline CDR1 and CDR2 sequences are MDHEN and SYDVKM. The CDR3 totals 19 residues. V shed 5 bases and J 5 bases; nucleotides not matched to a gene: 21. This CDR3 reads CASSPPAGMGTGYVETQYF. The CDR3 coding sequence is TGTGCCAGCAGTCCCCCCGCAGGAATGGGGACAGGGTATGTGGAGACCCAGTACTTC. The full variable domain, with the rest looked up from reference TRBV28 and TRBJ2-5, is DVKVTQSSRYLVKRTGEKVFLECVQDMDHENMFWYRQDPGLGLRLIYFSYDVKMKEKGDIPEGYSVSREKKERFSLILESASTNQTSMYLCASSPPAGMGTGYVETQYFGPGTRLLVL.

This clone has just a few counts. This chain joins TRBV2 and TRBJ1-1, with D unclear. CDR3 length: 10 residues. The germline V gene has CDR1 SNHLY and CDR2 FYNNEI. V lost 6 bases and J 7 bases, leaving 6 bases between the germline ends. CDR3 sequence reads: CASRGIEAFF. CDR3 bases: TGTGCCAGCAGGGGGATTGAAGCTTTCTTT.

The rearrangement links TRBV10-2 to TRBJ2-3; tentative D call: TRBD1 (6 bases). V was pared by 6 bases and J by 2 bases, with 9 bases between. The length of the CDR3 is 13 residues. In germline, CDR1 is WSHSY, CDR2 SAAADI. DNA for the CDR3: TGCGCCAGCAGGGACAGTAACACAGATACGCAGTATTTT. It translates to CASRDSNTDTQYF.

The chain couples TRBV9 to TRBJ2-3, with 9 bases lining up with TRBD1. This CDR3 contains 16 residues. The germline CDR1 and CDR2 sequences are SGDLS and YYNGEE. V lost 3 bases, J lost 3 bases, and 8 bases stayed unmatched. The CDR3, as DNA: TGTGCCAGCAGCGACCGTGGACAGGGGCCAACAGATACGCAGTATTTT. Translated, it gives CASSDRGQGPTDTQYF.

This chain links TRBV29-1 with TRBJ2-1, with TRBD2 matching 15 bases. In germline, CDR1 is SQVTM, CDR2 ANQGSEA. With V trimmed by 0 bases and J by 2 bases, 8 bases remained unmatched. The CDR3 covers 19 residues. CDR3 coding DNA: TGCAGCGTTGAAGATTGGGGACTAGCGGGGGGCCCTACCTACAATGAGCAGTTCTTC. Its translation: CSVEDWGLAGGPTYNEQFF.

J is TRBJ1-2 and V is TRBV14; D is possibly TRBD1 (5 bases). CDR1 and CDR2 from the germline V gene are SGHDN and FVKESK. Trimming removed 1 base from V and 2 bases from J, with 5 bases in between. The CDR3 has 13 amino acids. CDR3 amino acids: CASSQGQNYGYTF. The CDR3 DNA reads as TGTGCCAGCAGCCAAGGACAGAACTATGGCTACACCTTC. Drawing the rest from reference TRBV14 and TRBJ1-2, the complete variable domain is EAGVTQFPSHSVIEKGQTVTLRCDPISGHDNLYWYRRVMGKEIKFLLHFVKESKQDESGMPNNRFLAERTGGTYSTLKVQPAELEDSGVYFCASSQGQNYGYTFGSGTRLTVV.

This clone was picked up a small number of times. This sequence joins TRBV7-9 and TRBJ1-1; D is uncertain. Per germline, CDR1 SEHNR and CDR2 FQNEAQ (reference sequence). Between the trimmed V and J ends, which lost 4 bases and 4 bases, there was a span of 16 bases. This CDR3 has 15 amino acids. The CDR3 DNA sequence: TGTGCCAGCAGCTCACAGCATGAGGGTCCCACTGAAGCTTTCTTT. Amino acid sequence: CASSSQHEGPTEAFF. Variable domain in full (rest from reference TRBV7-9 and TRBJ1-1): DTGVSQNPRHKITKRGQNVTFRCDPISEHNRLYWYRQTLGQGPEFLTYFQNEAQLEKSRLLSDRFSAERPKGSFSTLEIQRTEQGDSAMYLCASSSQHEGPTEAFFGQGTRLTVV.

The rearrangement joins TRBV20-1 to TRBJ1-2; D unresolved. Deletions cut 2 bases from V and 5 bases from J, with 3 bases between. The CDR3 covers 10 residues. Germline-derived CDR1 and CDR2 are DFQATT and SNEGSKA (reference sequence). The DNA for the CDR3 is TGCAGTGCTAGACAGTATGGCTACACCTTC. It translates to CSARQYGYTF.

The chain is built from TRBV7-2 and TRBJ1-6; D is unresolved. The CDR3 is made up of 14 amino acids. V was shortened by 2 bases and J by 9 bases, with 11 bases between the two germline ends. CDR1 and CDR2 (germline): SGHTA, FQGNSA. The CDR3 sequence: CASSLSQWSSPLHF. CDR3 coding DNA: TGTGCCAGCAGCTTAAGTCAGTGGTCTTCACCCCTCCACTTT.

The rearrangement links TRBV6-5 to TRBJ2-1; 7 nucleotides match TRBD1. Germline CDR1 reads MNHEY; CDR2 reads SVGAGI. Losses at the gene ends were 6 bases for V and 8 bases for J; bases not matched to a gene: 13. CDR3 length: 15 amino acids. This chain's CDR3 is CASSRSVIGGDEQFF. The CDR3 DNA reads TGTGCCAGCAGCCGTTCTGTAATAGGGGGCGATGAGCAGTTCTTC.

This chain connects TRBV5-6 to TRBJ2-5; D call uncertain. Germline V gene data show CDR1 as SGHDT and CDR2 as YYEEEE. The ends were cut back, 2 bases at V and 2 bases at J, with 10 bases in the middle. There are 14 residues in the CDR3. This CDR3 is CASSFRPSQETQYF. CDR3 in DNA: TGTGCCAGCAGCTTTAGACCCTCTCAAGAGACCCAGTACTTC.

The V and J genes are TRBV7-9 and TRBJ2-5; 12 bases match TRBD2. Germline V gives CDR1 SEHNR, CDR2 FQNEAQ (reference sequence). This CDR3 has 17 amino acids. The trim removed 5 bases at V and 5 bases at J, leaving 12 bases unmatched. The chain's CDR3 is CASSPRTSGIPGETQYF. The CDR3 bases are TGTGCCAGCAGCCCTCGGACTAGCGGGATCCCGGGGGAGACCCAGTACTTC. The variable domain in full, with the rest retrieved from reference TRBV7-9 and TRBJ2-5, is DTGVSQNPRHKITKRGQNVTFRCDPISEHNRLYWYRQTLGQGPEFLTYFQNEAQLEKSRLLSDRFSAERPKGSFSTLEIQRTEQGDSAMYLCASSPRTSGIPGETQYFGPGTRLLVL.

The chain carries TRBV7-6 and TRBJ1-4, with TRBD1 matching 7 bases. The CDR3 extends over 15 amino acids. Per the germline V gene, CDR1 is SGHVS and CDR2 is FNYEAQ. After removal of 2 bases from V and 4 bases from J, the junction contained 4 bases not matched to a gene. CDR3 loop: CASSLRGQINEKLFF. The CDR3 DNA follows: TGTGCCAGCAGCTTAAGGGGACAGATTAATGAAAAACTGTTTTTT.

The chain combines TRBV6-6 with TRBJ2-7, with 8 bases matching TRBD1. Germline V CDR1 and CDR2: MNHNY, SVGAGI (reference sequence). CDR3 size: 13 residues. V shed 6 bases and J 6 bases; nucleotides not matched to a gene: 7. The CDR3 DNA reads TGTGCCAGCAGAGGACAGGGTTTGGTCGAGCAGTACTTC. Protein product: CASRGQGLVEQYF.

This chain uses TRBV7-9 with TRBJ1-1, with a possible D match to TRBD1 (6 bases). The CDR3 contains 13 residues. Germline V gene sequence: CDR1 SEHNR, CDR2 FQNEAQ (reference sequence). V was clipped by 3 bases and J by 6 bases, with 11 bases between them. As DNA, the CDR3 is TGTGCCAGCAGCTTTTTACAGGGAGCTGAAGCTTTCTTT. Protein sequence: CASSFLQGAEAFF.

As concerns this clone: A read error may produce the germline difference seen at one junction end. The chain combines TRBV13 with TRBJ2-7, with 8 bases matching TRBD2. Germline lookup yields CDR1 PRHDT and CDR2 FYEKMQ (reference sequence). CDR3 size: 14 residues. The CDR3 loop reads CASRLAGRSYEQYF. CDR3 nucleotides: TGTGCCAGCAGATTAGCGGGGAGATCCTACGAGCAGTACTTC.

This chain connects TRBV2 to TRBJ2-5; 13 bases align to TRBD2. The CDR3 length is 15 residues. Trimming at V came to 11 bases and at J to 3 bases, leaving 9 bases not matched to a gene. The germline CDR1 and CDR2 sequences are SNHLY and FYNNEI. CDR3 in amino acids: CAPAEGLAGKETQYF. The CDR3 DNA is TGTGCCCCCGCTGAGGGACTAGCGGGGAAAGAGACCCAGTACTTC.

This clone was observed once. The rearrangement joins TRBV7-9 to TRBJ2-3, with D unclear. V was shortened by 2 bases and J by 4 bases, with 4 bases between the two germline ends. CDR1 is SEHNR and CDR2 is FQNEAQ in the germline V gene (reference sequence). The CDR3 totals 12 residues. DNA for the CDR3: TGTGCCAGCAGCTTAATCGCAGATACGCAGTATTTT. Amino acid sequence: CASSLIADTQYF.

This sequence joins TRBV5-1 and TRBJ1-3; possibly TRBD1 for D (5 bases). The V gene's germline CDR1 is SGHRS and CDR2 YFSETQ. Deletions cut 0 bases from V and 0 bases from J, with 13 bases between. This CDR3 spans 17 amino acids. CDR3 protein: CASSLERGARSGNTIYF. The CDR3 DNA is TGCGCCAGCAGCTTGGAGCGTGGGGCTCGCTCTGGAAACACCATATATTTT. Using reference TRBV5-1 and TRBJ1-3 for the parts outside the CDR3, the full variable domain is KAGVTQTPRYLIKTRGQQVTLSCSPISGHRSVSWYQQTPGQGLQFLFEYFSETQRNKGNFPGRFSGRQFSNSRSEMNVSTLELGDSALYLCASSLERGARSGNTIYFGEGSWLTVV.

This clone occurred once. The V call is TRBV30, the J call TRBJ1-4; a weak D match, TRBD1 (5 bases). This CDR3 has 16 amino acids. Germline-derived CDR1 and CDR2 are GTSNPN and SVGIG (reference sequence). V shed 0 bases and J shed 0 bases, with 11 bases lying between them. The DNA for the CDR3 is TGTGCCTGGAGTGTACTGGGGGTTACAACTAATGAAAAACTGTTTTTT. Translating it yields CAWSVLGVTTNEKLFF.